This T cell receptor (beta chain) was profiled in a study of control samples from healthy donors and cancer patients. Using immunoSEQ multiplex PCR, the repertoire was profiled, and TCRdb retains in-frame clones only, with some absent. The repertoire has 100,000 to 150,000 clones, just under 95% of them found once; the top ten carry around 5.8%. CDR1 and CDR2 from the germline V gene are SGHAT and FQNNGV. This CDR3 comprises 13 residues. The V and J ends lost 0 bases and 14 bases respectively, with 16 bases between them. The V call is TRBV11-2, the J call TRBJ2-5; D is perhaps TRBD2 (7 bases). The receptor was isolated from a man aged 18 to 35 in good health. The sequenced sample was blood. For the CDR3, the DNA is TGTGCCAGCAGCTTAGAGGGGGGGGGCCCACCTTACTTC. This codes for CASSLEGGGPPYF.